Listed below are T cell receptor beta chains from one sample, sequenced in a study of T-cell reconstitution after alpha-beta-depleted transplantation in children. TCRdb reanalysed the PCR reads using MiXCR and keeps one entry per CDR3 protein. The sample has some 500,000 distinct CDR3 sequences; about 18% are singletons. The specimen was PBMCs from the stem cell graft donor, collected from the stem cell graft. All receptors derive from a human donor who donated a stem cell graft to a child with acute lymphoblastic leukemia. Each CDR3 is given with its conserved first and last residue. The D gene is left open where the match is weak. Expanded clones get a size class; other rows say once, few or many, or leave the size out.

D gene: TRBD2
V gene: TRBV11-2
J gene: TRBJ2-1
clone size: few
CDR3 protein: CASSLGVAGNEQFF
CDR3 DNA: TGTGCCAGCAGCTTAGGGGTAGCGGGAAATGAGCAGTTCTTC

D gene: .
V gene: TRBV7-8
J gene: TRBJ2-7
clone size: .
CDR3 protein: CASSSPTSPPYEQYF
CDR3 DNA: TGTGCCAGCAGCTCCCCCACAAGTCCACCCTACGAGCAGTACTTC

D gene: .
V gene: TRBV5-6
J gene: TRBJ1-1
clone size: few
CDR3 protein: CASSYVTEAFF
CDR3 DNA: TGTGCCAGCAGCTACGTCACTGAAGCTTTCTTT

D gene: .
V gene: TRBV4-2
J gene: TRBJ2-1
clone size: .
CDR3 protein: CASGDGTSYNEQFF
CDR3 DNA: TGTGCCAGCGGCGACGGAACCTCCTACAATGAGCAGTTCTTC

D gene: TRBD2
V gene: TRBV4-1
J gene: TRBJ2-1
clone size: .
CDR3 protein: CASSQGPEGTSGTYNEQFF
CDR3 DNA: TGCGCCAGCAGCCAAGGACCGGAAGGGACTAGCGGGACGTACAATGAGCAGTTCTTC

D gene: .
V gene: TRBV5-1
J gene: TRBJ1-4
clone size: .
CDR3 protein: CASRSGGATNEKLFF
CDR3 DNA: TGCGCCAGCAGGTCCGGCGGTGCAACTAATGAAAAACTGTTTTTT

D gene: .
V gene: TRBV12-3/TRBV12-4
J gene: TRBJ1-2
clone size: .
CDR3 protein: CASTTSGNYGYTF
CDR3 DNA: TGTGCCAGCACGACGTCAGGGAACTATGGCTACACCTTC

D gene: .
V gene: TRBV4-1
J gene: TRBJ2-7
clone size: few
CDR3 protein: CASSHVPRDMGYEQYF
CDR3 DNA: TGCGCCAGCAGCCATGTGCCGCGGGATATGGGCTACGAGCAGTACTTC

D gene: TRBD1
V gene: TRBV15
J gene: TRBJ2-7
clone size: .
CDR3 protein: CATSLNRGGHEQYF
CDR3 DNA: TGTGCCACCAGTCTAAACAGGGGTGGCCACGAGCAGTACTTC

D gene: .
V gene: TRBV5-1
J gene: TRBJ2-3
clone size: few
CDR3 protein: CASRVVTGSTDTQYF
CDR3 DNA: TGCGCCAGCAGGGTCGTAACGGGGAGCACAGATACGCAGTATTTT

D gene: .
V gene: TRBV29-1
J gene: TRBJ2-7
clone size: .
CDR3 protein: CSVERAPSYEQYF
CDR3 DNA: TGCAGCGTTGAGAGAGCCCCCAGCTACGAGCAGTACTTC

D gene: TRBD2
V gene: TRBV4-1
J gene: TRBJ2-1
clone size: once
CDR3 protein: CASSQGVLAGAGNEQFF
CDR3 DNA: TGCGCCAGCAGCCAAGGGGTACTAGCGGGCGCGGGCAATGAGCAGTTCTTC

D gene: .
V gene: TRBV15
J gene: TRBJ1-1
clone size: few
CDR3 protein: CATSKLGDKAFAEAFF
CDR3 DNA: TGTGCCACCAGCAAGCTTGGGGACAAGGCCTTTGCTGAAGCTTTCTTT

D gene: .
V gene: TRBV5-1
J gene: TRBJ1-1
clone size: many
CDR3 protein: CASSLVVGNTEAFF
CDR3 DNA: TGCGCCAGCAGCTTGGTGGTGGGGAACACTGAAGCTTTCTTT

D gene: .
V gene: TRBV5-1
J gene: TRBJ2-3
clone size: .
CDR3 protein: CASSYPQGTDTQYF
CDR3 DNA: TGCGCCAGCAGCTACCCCCAGGGAACAGATACGCAGTATTTT

D gene: .
V gene: TRBV19
J gene: TRBJ2-7
clone size: once
CDR3 protein: CASSQASAGEQYF
CDR3 DNA: TGTGCCAGTAGTCAAGCGTCCGCGGGGGAGCAGTACTTC

D gene: TRBD2
V gene: TRBV6-5
J gene: TRBJ2-7
clone size: .
CDR3 protein: CASGSTSGSYEQYF
CDR3 DNA: TGTGCCAGCGGTTCGACTAGCGGCTCCTACGAGCAGTACTTC

D gene: .
V gene: TRBV3-1
J gene: TRBJ2-2
clone size: .
CDR3 protein: CASSQRDTNTGELFF
CDR3 DNA: TGTGCCAGCAGCCAAAGGGACACAAACACCGGGGAGCTGTTTTTT

D gene: .
V gene: TRBV2
J gene: TRBJ1-4
clone size: many
CDR3 protein: CASSELGTANEKLFF
CDR3 DNA: TGTGCCAGCAGTGAACTAGGAACGGCTAATGAAAAACTGTTTTTT

D gene: .
V gene: TRBV27
J gene: TRBJ2-7
clone size: few
CDR3 protein: CASRLVARAYEQYF
CDR3 DNA: TGTGCCAGCCGCCTTGTGGCTCGGGCCTACGAGCAGTACTTC

D gene: .
V gene: TRBV7-9
J gene: TRBJ2-5
clone size: many
CDR3 protein: CASSLEEETQYF
CDR3 DNA: TGTGCCAGCAGCTTAGAGGAAGAGACCCAGTACTTC

D gene: .
V gene: TRBV7-2
J gene: TRBJ2-5
clone size: .
CDR3 protein: CASSPEVWAALQETQYF
CDR3 DNA: TGTGCCAGCAGCCCAGAGGTGTGGGCAGCTCTACAAGAGACCCAGTACTTC

D gene: TRBD1
V gene: TRBV7-9
J gene: TRBJ2-1
clone size: .
CDR3 protein: CASRGTGGSYNEQFF
CDR3 DNA: TGTGCCAGCAGAGGGACAGGGGGCTCCTACAATGAGCAGTTCTTC

D gene: TRBD1
V gene: TRBV27
J gene: TRBJ1-5
clone size: .
CDR3 protein: CASATGLNQPQHF
CDR3 DNA: TGTGCCAGCGCGACAGGGCTTAATCAGCCCCAGCATTTT

D gene: .
V gene: TRBV7-9
J gene: TRBJ2-7
clone size: few
CDR3 protein: CASSSYRGVFSYEQYF
CDR3 DNA: TGTGCCAGCAGCTCCTATAGAGGGGTATTCTCCTACGAGCAGTACTTC

D gene: TRBD2
V gene: TRBV5-1
J gene: TRBJ2-4
clone size: once
CDR3 protein: CASSPDPGGSIQYF
CDR3 DNA: TGCGCCAGCAGCCCAGACCCTGGCGGGAGCATTCAGTACTTC

D gene: .
V gene: TRBV12-5
J gene: TRBJ2-5
clone size: .
CDR3 protein: CASGLVQAGQKTQYF
CDR3 DNA: TGTGCTAGTGGTTTGGTACAGGCAGGGCAAAAGACCCAGTACTTC

D gene: TRBD1
V gene: TRBV7-9
J gene: TRBJ2-3
clone size: few
CDR3 protein: CASSSRDRATDTQYF
CDR3 DNA: TGTGCCAGCAGCTCCCGGGACAGAGCCACAGATACGCAGTATTTT

D gene: .
V gene: TRBV12-3/TRBV12-4
J gene: TRBJ2-5
clone size: .
CDR3 protein: CASSLSIGETQYF
CDR3 DNA: TGTGCCAGCAGTTTAAGCATAGGAGAGACCCAGTACTTC

D gene: .
V gene: TRBV20-1
J gene: TRBJ1-6
clone size: .
CDR3 protein: CSARDQNRYNSPLHF
CDR3 DNA: TGCAGTGCTCGGGATCAGAATCGTTATAATTCACCCCTCCACTTT

D gene: TRBD1
V gene: TRBV4-1
J gene: TRBJ1-5
clone size: few
CDR3 protein: CASSPGTGLDQPQHF
CDR3 DNA: TGCGCCAGCAGCCCCGGGACAGGCCTTGATCAGCCCCAGCATTTT

D gene: .
V gene: TRBV6-1
J gene: TRBJ1-1
clone size: .
CDR3 protein: CASSKSGEMNTEAFF
CDR3 DNA: TGTGCCAGCAGTAAATCAGGGGAAATGAACACTGAAGCTTTCTTT

D gene: .
V gene: TRBV7-9
J gene: TRBJ2-7
clone size: .
CDR3 protein: CASRGGQGEQYF
CDR3 DNA: TGTGCCAGCAGAGGGGGGCAGGGTGAGCAGTACTTC

D gene: .
V gene: TRBV5-4
J gene: TRBJ2-1
clone size: few
CDR3 protein: CASSLAGTGEQFF
CDR3 DNA: TGTGCCAGCAGCTTGGCGGGGACGGGAGAGCAGTTCTTC

D gene: .
V gene: TRBV5-5
J gene: TRBJ2-6
clone size: .
CDR3 protein: CASSLSVAPFSGANVLTF
CDR3 DNA: TGTGCCAGCAGCTTGTCCGTAGCCCCATTCTCTGGGGCCAACGTCCTGACTTTC

D gene: TRBD2
V gene: TRBV12-3/TRBV12-4
J gene: TRBJ2-1
clone size: .
CDR3 protein: CASSHPGLWVEQFF
CDR3 DNA: TGTGCCAGCAGTCACCCGGGACTATGGGTTGAGCAGTTCTTC

D gene: TRBD2
V gene: TRBV5-1
J gene: TRBJ2-7
clone size: few
CDR3 protein: CASTMGLAGGSNEQYF
CDR3 DNA: TGCGCCAGCACAATGGGACTAGCGGGGGGGAGCAACGAGCAGTACTTC

D gene: TRBD2
V gene: TRBV20-1
J gene: TRBJ2-1
clone size: few
CDR3 protein: CSASWRPLGASGSNEQFF
CDR3 DNA: TGCAGTGCTAGTTGGAGGCCCCTAGGGGCTAGCGGGAGCAATGAGCAGTTCTTC

D gene: .
V gene: TRBV27
J gene: TRBJ2-6
clone size: few
CDR3 protein: CASSLRVAGANVLTF
CDR3 DNA: TGTGCCAGCAGTTTAAGAGTAGCTGGGGCCAACGTCCTGACTTTC

D gene: TRBD2
V gene: TRBV5-1
J gene: TRBJ2-7
clone size: few
CDR3 protein: CASSPIAGGNEQYF
CDR3 DNA: TGCGCCAGCAGCCCGATAGCGGGAGGGAACGAGCAGTACTTC

D gene: .
V gene: TRBV20-1
J gene: TRBJ1-1
clone size: .
CDR3 protein: CSARGGADTEAFF
CDR3 DNA: TGCAGTGCTAGAGGGGGGGCGGACACTGAAGCTTTCTTT

D gene: TRBD1
V gene: TRBV12-3/TRBV12-4
J gene: TRBJ1-2
clone size: .
CDR3 protein: CASTLTGSYNYGYTF
CDR3 DNA: TGTGCCAGCACCCTGACAGGGTCCTATAACTATGGCTACACCTTC

D gene: TRBD2
V gene: TRBV6-1
J gene: TRBJ2-1
clone size: .
CDR3 protein: CASSKPPELAGREQFF
CDR3 DNA: TGTGCCAGCAGTAAACCCCCAGAGCTAGCGGGCAGAGAGCAGTTCTTC

D gene: TRBD1
V gene: TRBV5-1
J gene: TRBJ2-7
clone size: few
CDR3 protein: CASSSGQNSYEQYF
CDR3 DNA: TGCGCCAGCAGCTCGGGACAGAATTCCTACGAGCAGTACTTC

D gene: TRBD1
V gene: TRBV30
J gene: TRBJ1-1
clone size: .
CDR3 protein: CAWRTGSYRHSIYTEAFF
CDR3 DNA: TGTGCCTGGAGGACAGGGAGTTACCGTCATAGTATATACACTGAAGCTTTCTTT

D gene: .
V gene: TRBV4-1
J gene: TRBJ2-7
clone size: .
CDR3 protein: CASSQEAAIKGSYEQYF
CDR3 DNA: TGCGCCAGCAGCCAAGAAGCCGCAATAAAAGGCTCCTACGAGCAGTACTTC

D gene: .
V gene: TRBV5-6
J gene: TRBJ2-1
clone size: .
CDR3 protein: CASSRMAGIEQFF
CDR3 DNA: TGTGCCAGCAGCCGCATGGCTGGCATTGAGCAGTTCTTC

D gene: .
V gene: TRBV24-1
J gene: TRBJ2-3
clone size: .
CDR3 protein: CATSDFIPRTDLPDTQYF
CDR3 DNA: TGTGCCACCAGTGATTTTATCCCTCGGACAGACCTGCCAGATACGCAGTATTTT

D gene: TRBD2
V gene: TRBV20-1
J gene: TRBJ2-7
clone size: .
CDR3 protein: CSAIELAGETYEQYF
CDR3 DNA: TGCAGTGCTATCGAACTAGCGGGAGAGACCTACGAGCAGTACTTC

D gene: TRBD1
V gene: TRBV12-3/TRBV12-4
J gene: TRBJ2-1
clone size: few
CDR3 protein: CASRPGTGHYNEQFF
CDR3 DNA: TGTGCCAGCAGACCCGGGACAGGCCACTACAATGAGCAGTTCTTC

D gene: TRBD1
V gene: TRBV10-3
J gene: TRBJ2-2
clone size: .
CDR3 protein: CAISEVGTGDTGELFF
CDR3 DNA: TGTGCCATCAGTGAGGTTGGGACAGGGGACACCGGGGAGCTGTTTTTT

D gene: TRBD2
V gene: TRBV9
J gene: TRBJ2-1
clone size: few
CDR3 protein: CASARGSGEYNEQFF
CDR3 DNA: TGTGCCAGCGCTCGGGGTAGCGGGGAATACAATGAGCAGTTCTTC

D gene: TRBD1
V gene: TRBV5-1
J gene: TRBJ1-2
clone size: few
CDR3 protein: CASSLETGGQLGYTF
CDR3 DNA: TGCGCCAGTAGCTTGGAAACAGGGGGCCAATTGGGCTACACCTTC